This T cell receptor beta chain was identified during a study of OX40 agonist ivuxolimab in advanced cancers. As for the study more broadly: Ivuxolimab, which targeted the costimulatory receptor OX40 (CD134), was an agonistic, fully human IgG2 monoclonal antibody. The paper reports the monotherapy dose-escalation portion (N of about 52 patients) of the phase I ivuxolimab trial. Partial responses occurred in three dose-escalation patients: two with cutaneous melanoma and one with hepatocellular carcinoma. Among the 50 to 55 dose-escalation patients, about 19 had hepatocellular carcinoma, approximately 15 melanoma, 9 renal cell carcinoma and 9 head and neck cancer. Peripheral TCRbeta sequencing aimed to test whether ivuxolimab altered TCR sequence diversity and caused clonal T-cell expansion. Intravenous ivuxolimab was administered to patients every 2 weeks at six dose levels: 0.01, 0.1, 0.3, 1.5, 3 and 10 mg/kg. The dose-escalation cohort was approximately 83% male with a mean age of approximately 60 years, ranging from roughly 20 to 80. Patients were allowed to have had prior anti-PD-1, anti-PD-L1 or anti-CTLA-4 therapy, and less than 45% of the dose-escalation patients had previously received checkpoint inhibitors.

Overall study outcomes, separate from this receptor: Which antigens the clonally expanded peripheral T cells were specific for was not determined. At doses from 0.1 to 3.0 mg/kg, clonal expansion was seen in both CD4+ and CD8+ blood T cells between baseline and week 6. Low levels of normalized T-cell clonal expansion were also seen in some patients who did not respond. After ivuxolimab, CD8+ T cells had more expanded clones than CD4+ T cells on average. In the 0.1-3.0 mg/kg groups, partial responders were among the patients with the lowest normalized peripheral clonal expansion, particularly in CD8+ T cells.

Patients with autoimmune disease history or receiving systemic immunosuppression were excluded from the trial. In every dose cohort, peripheral blood was drawn for TCR sequencing at baseline, cycle 4 day 1, and cycle 7 day 1. The samples were taken from a phase I, first-in-human, multicenter, open-label dose-escalation trial of ivuxolimab. The trial enrolled adults with locally advanced or metastatic head and neck squamous cell, hepatocellular, melanoma or renal cell carcinoma. CD4+ and CD8+ T cells were sorted separately from peripheral blood before TCR sequencing. With respect to this clone: Its target antigen remains unknown. At one end, the junction sequence differs from germline, possibly due to a read error.

To sequence the TCRbeta CDR3 region, genomic DNA was isolated from the sorted cells. The immunoSEQ Assay was used to sequence the TCRbeta CDR3 regions. TCRdb re-hosts the immuneACCESS table, in-frame sequences only. Its copies lack some clones; in the studies checked, an unresolved V gene accounts for under half of them, and the cause for the rest is not known. The sample has 35,000 to 50,000 clones on record, approximately 91% of them singletons. Together, the top ten hold less than 20% of the sample. The germline V gene sets CDR1 to KGHSH and CDR2 to LQKENI. The CDR3 holds 12 amino acids from the cysteine to the phenylalanine. The DNA shown is the 36-base CDR3, in frame from base 1.

Sequencing was performed on CD4+ or CD8+ T cells sorted from blood, taken in a trial of the OX40 agonist ivuxolimab. The TCR sequence derives from an adult with an advanced solid tumor such as melanoma, head and neck, liver or kidney cancer. The rearrangement joined TRBV18 to TRBJ2-1, and TRBD1 matches 8 of the central bases. The CDR3 protein is CASSPQGDEQFF. The nucleotides read TGTGCCAGCTCTCCACAGGGGGATGAGCAGTTCTTC.